These 10 T cell receptor beta chains were sequenced from one sample in a study of CD8+CD57+ T cells in acquired aplastic anemia. Sequenced patients had shown CD8+CD57+ cell expansion by flow cytometry. It was genomic DNA that served as the template for profiling TCR beta VDJ and CDR3. MiXCR, applied by TCRdb to the reads, yields one record per CDR3 protein. The sample carries 210,000 or so distinct CDR3 sequences, under 50% recorded once. The source material was sorted CD4+, CD8+, or CD8+CD57+ T cells (not recorded which) from PBMCs. The receptors here all came from a human donor with aplastic anemia.

The chain has TRBV2 and TRBJ1-2; 8 bases agree with TRBD1. The V segment lost 6 bases and the J segment 6 bases; nucleotides outside the gene matches: 9. Germline CDR1 and CDR2: SNHLY and FYNNEI. The CDR3 is 14 amino acids. For the CDR3, the DNA is TGTGCCAGCAGGAGAGAGACAGGGGAGCATGGCTACACCTTC. It specifies CASRRETGEHGYTF.

This clonotype showed up just a few times. V usage is TRBV20-1 and J usage is TRBJ2-4; a weak D match, TRBD1 (6 bases). With 8 bases removed from V and 0 bases from J, the gap between germline ends came to 26 bases. Germline values: CDR1 DFQATT, CDR2 SNEGSKA (reference sequence). The CDR3 has 18 residues. The CDR3 loop is CSSRTGRGELGAKNIQYF. The CDR3 region has the DNA TGCAGTTCACGTACCGGCAGGGGAGAGCTGGGAGCCAAAAACATTCAGTACTTC.

This chain connects TRBV20-1 to TRBJ2-5; possible D gene TRBD1, 5 bases. V lost 6 bases, J lost 5 bases, and 19 bases lay in between. This CDR3 is built from 14 residues. The germline V gene has CDR1 DFQATT and CDR2 SNEGSKA (reference sequence). CDR3 sequence: CSANGVGARETQYF. The DNA for the CDR3 is TGCAGTGCCAATGGGGTTGGGGCTCGGGAGACCCAGTACTTC.

This clonotype was observed at least ten times. The chain combines TRBV19 with TRBJ1-2; D is possibly TRBD1 (5 bases). Germline CDR1 reads LNHDA; CDR2 reads SQIVND (reference sequence). The CDR3 covers 15 residues. Trimming took off 2 bases at V and 5 bases at J, with 15 bases between the two ends. The CDR3 loop reads CASSISSGGRYGYTF. CDR3 coding DNA: TGTGCCAGTAGTATATCAAGCGGGGGACGGTATGGCTACACCTTC.

This clonotype was recorded many times. V and J are TRBV5-8 and TRBJ1-3; 7 bases line up with TRBD1. CDR1 and CDR2 from the germline V gene are SGHTS and YDEGEE. Germline trimming cut 5 bases from V and 16 bases from J; bases unmatched to any gene: 9. The CDR3 has 11 amino acids. CDR3 sequence: CASRFTGVKYF. As DNA, the CDR3 is TGTGCCAGCAGATTTACAGGGGTTAAGTATTTT.

The CDR3: CASSLHGNTEAFF. In nucleotides, the CDR3 is TGTGCCAGCAGCTTACACGGCAACACTGAAGCTTTCTTT. This chain uses TRBV7-3 with TRBJ1-1, with D unclear. This CDR3 is built from 13 residues. Germline V gene lookup returns CDR1 SGHTA and CDR2 FQGTGA. The germline V and J ends were trimmed by 2 bases and 2 bases, with 6 bases remaining between them. Full variable domain (rest looked up from reference TRBV7-3 and TRBJ1-1): GAGVSQTPSNKVTEKGKYVELRCDPISGHTALYWYRQSLGQGPEFLIYFQGTGAADDSGLPNDRFFAVRPEGSVSTLKIQRTERGDSAVYLCASSLHGNTEAFFGQGTRLTVV.

As for this clonotype: The conserved phenylalanine or tryptophan is not found at the CDR3 terminus, so this likely reflects a read error. This chain links TRBV15 with TRBJ2-7; TRBD2 matches at 12 bases. The CDR3 consists of 19 residues. The germline gives CDR1 LNHNV, CDR2 YYDKDF (reference sequence). V lost 3 bases to trimming and J lost 4 bases; unmatched junction nucleotides: 16. The CDR3 region has the DNA TGTGCCACCAGCAGTGGAGCGAACCTGCTAGCGGGAGGGGTGTACGAGCAGTACCTC. Translated: CATSSGANLLAGGVYEQYL.

This rearrangement joins TRBV20-1 to TRBJ1-2; 7 bases agree with TRBD1. Germline assignment: CDR1 DFQATT and CDR2 SNEGSKA (reference sequence). V trimming: 6 bases; J trimming: 12 bases; junction bases outside the gene matches: 4. This CDR3 has 9 residues. The CDR3 sequence is CSAGDSHTF. CDR3 sequence (DNA): TGCAGTGCCGGGGACAGCCACACCTTC.

J is TRBJ2-7 and V is TRBV7-2; 10 bases agree with TRBD1. The J segment lost 3 bases and the V segment lost 5 bases, leaving 7 bases of the junction unmatched. There are 15 residues in the CDR3. CDR1 and CDR2 from the germline V gene are SGHTA and FQGNSA. The CDR3 nucleotides read TGTGCCAGCAGCCACCCCGGGACAGGGGTCTACGAGCAGTACTTC. Encoded protein: CASSHPGTGVYEQYF.

This clonotype was counted many times. The V gene is TRBV14, the J gene TRBJ2-3; 7 nucleotides match TRBD2. The CDR3 totals 14 residues. Germline lookup yields CDR1 SGHDN and CDR2 FVKESK. The V gene end was trimmed by 7 bases and the J gene end by 0 bases; junction bases not matched to a gene: 4. In DNA form, the CDR3 reads TGTGCCAGCACGGGGGAGGGCAGCACAGATACGCAGTATTTT. Its protein product is CASTGEGSTDTQYF.